The 8 T cell receptor beta chains below all came from one sample that was sequenced in a study of T cells in Graves' hyperthyroidism and ophthalmopathy. Regions amplified from RNA transcripts were the TCR beta CDR3 regions. The HTBI primer set served for first-round RT-PCR of the TCR CDR3. From the multiplex PCR reads, TCRdb called clonotypes with MiXCR, one entry per CDR3 protein. The sample includes 350,000 to 400,000 distinct CDR3 sequences, under 15% of them seen just once. The source material was blood. The receptor source for this set is a woman in her thirties with Graves' hyperthyroidism.

The chain links TRBV6-5 to TRBJ1-1; no clear D gene. From germline, CDR1 is MNHEY and CDR2 SVGAGI. CDR3 length: 14 amino acids. V dropped 8 bases and J dropped 4 bases, with 17 bases sitting between them. The CDR3 region is CASYDLPGGTEAFF. The CDR3 bases are TGTGCCAGCTACGACCTCCCGGGAGGCACTGAAGCTTTCTTT.

This clonotype was seen a handful of times. The rearrangement links TRBV7-9 to TRBJ1-1; D might be TRBD1 (5 bases). V gave up 3 bases and J gave up 3 bases, with 11 bases separating them. Germline CDR1 and CDR2: SEHNR and FQNEAQ (reference sequence). The CDR3 totals 14 residues. The chain's CDR3 is CASSLDGTYTEAFF. The CDR3 DNA reads TGTGCCAGCAGCTTGGATGGGACCTACACTGAAGCTTTCTTT.

This clonotype was seen at least ten times. CDR3 bases: TGTGCCTGGAGTGGGACCTACGAGCAGTACTTC. This gives the protein CAWSGTYEQYF. V is TRBV30 and J is TRBJ2-7; no reliable D call. CDR1 and CDR2 (germline): GTSNPN, SVGIG (reference sequence). V shed 1 base and J shed 2 bases, with 3 bases lying between them. This CDR3 has 11 amino acids.

This clonotype was counted ten times or more. The chain uses TRBV20-1 and TRBJ2-7; tentatively, D is TRBD1 (6 bases). There are 15 residues in the CDR3. CDR1 is DFQATT and CDR2 is SNEGSKA in the germline V gene (reference sequence). V lost 6 bases, J lost 2 bases, and 20 bases lay in between. The CDR3 reads CSAGGQQDSAYEQYF. The DNA of the CDR3 is TGCAGTGCAGGCGGACAACAGGACAGTGCCTACGAGCAGTACTTC.

This clonotype was observed a few times. The rearrangement uses TRBV2 and TRBJ1-3; no clear D. The CDR3 has 14 residues. V lost 1 base and J 0 bases, leaving 4 bases between the germline ends. Germline values: CDR1 SNHLY, CDR2 FYNNEI. CDR3 coding DNA: TGTGCCAGCAGTGAAGGCAGCTCTGGAAACACCATATATTTT. Translation: CASSEGSSGNTIYF.

J is TRBJ2-1 and V is TRBV14; 9 bases match TRBD1. V lost 1 base, J lost 7 bases, and 14 bases stayed unmatched. The CDR3 consists of 18 residues. Germline CDR1 and CDR2: SGHDN and FVKESK. Written as DNA, the CDR3 is TGTGCCAGCAGCCAAGGATACAGGGGGCTGACTAGCAAAAATGAGCAGTTCTTC. This codes for CASSQGYRGLTSKNEQFF.

This clonotype was picked up many times. The V and J genes are TRBV5-1 and TRBJ1-5; tentatively, D is TRBD1 (5 bases). This CDR3 comprises 15 residues. The V and J ends lost 1 base and 0 bases respectively, with 8 bases between them. From germline, CDR1 is SGHRS and CDR2 YFSETQ. The CDR3 protein is CASSLTGDSNQPQHF. The CDR3 DNA follows: TGCGCCAGCAGCTTGACGGGGGATAGCAATCAGCCCCAGCATTTT.

The chain carries TRBV15 and TRBJ2-1; TRBD2 aligns across 10 bases. Germline values: CDR1 LNHNV, CDR2 YYDKDF (reference sequence). V shed 1 base and J 5 bases; nucleotides not matched to a gene: 8. The CDR3 is made up of 17 amino acids. The CDR3 loop reads CATSRALAGATDNEQFF. The CDR3 bases are TGTGCCACCAGCAGAGCTCTAGCGGGGGCCACAGACAATGAGCAGTTCTTC.